A selection of T cell receptor beta chains follows, all from one sample in a study of blood T cell repertoires in COVID-19. TCRdb's copy holds only in-frame clones and misses some; the assay was immunoSEQ multiplex PCR. This table holds 250,000 to 300,000 clones, 75% to 90% found once. The specimen sequenced was peripheral blood. These receptors were taken from an older woman with acute or convalescent COVID-19. Each CDR3 is given with its conserved first and last residue. Each record gives: V gene, CDR3 protein.

V: TRBV10-3
CDR3: CAISESPGGRNTQYF

V: TRBV5-1
CDR3: CASGSGTGLNEQFF

V: TRBV24-1
CDR3: CATSSGGILTGELFF

V: TRBV5-6
CDR3: CASSLQGSGQPQHF

V: TRBV7-9
CDR3: CASRGIDDEQFF

V: TRBV6-6
CDR3: CASSSRGQGATGELFF

V: TRBV18
CDR3: CASSLNTLSNTEAFF

V: TRBV18
CDR3: CASSLSSTDTQYF

V: TRBV9
CDR3: CASSVFPSGSSYNEQFF

V: TRBV27
CDR3: CASSRRGPGTTNEKLFF

V: TRBV11-3
CDR3: CASSLDLRGGSNTGELFF

V: TRBV2
CDR3: CASRGGVQETQYF

V: TRBV24-1
CDR3: CATSDFMNTEAFF

V: TRBV18
CDR3: CASSRPRTGGSNQPQHF

V: TRBV5-4
CDR3: CASSLPQGGNSPLHF

V: TRBV15
CDR3: CATSEITGTGVNTEAFF

V: TRBV7-2
CDR3: CASSLDRGSGELFF

V: TRBV19
CDR3: CASTPGQVYSPLHF

V: TRBV5-1
CDR3: CASSDSGGPYNEQFF

V: TRBV2
CDR3: CASSGQGLSNQPQHF

V: TRBV2
CDR3: CASTRDRVDEKLFF

V: TRBV18
CDR3: CASSPTGVPANEQFF

V: TRBV11-3
CDR3: CASSLVGKWGGYNTDTQYF

V: TRBV11-1
CDR3: CASSPDSRGSGYTF

V: TRBV3-1/TRBV3-2
CDR3: CASSHSDRPIPYEQYF

V: TRBV3-1/TRBV3-2
CDR3: CASSQAGVETQYF

V: TRBV3-1/TRBV3-2
CDR3: CASSSSGYEQYF

V: TRBV29-1
CDR3: CSVAPGYGQSVNYGYTF

V: TRBV7-2
CDR3: CASSPDMGAYNEKLFF

V: TRBV11-3
CDR3: CASARGTGNFEQYF

V: TRBV5-4
CDR3: CASSLESPGQETQYF

V: TRBV9
CDR3: CASSVRGGTGELFF

V: TRBV6-2/TRBV6-3
CDR3: CASSYERDTEAFF

V: TRBV30
CDR3: CAWRQGEDQPQHF

V: TRBV7-3
CDR3: CASSTGGILDAEAFF

V: TRBV5-4
CDR3: CASSPEARLGDTGELFF

V: TRBV7-9
CDR3: CASSSGLAGDEQYF

V: TRBV9
CDR3: CASSVAFDNSPLHF

V: TRBV14
CDR3: CASSPANYGYTF

V: TRBV19
CDR3: CASSEVHASGELFF

V: TRBV30
CDR3: CAWSAGLRSTDTQYF

V: TRBV7-2
CDR3: CASSLGGGGHQPQHF

V: TRBV2
CDR3: CASSTREGEGTEAFF

V: TRBV7-9
CDR3: CASSPQVGGGTEAFF

V: TRBV7-9
CDR3: CASSQQGYGAEAFF

V: TRBV18
CDR3: CASFPRTSDQLGETQYF

V: TRBV29-1
CDR3: CSVDRGRGTDTQYF

V: TRBV5-6
CDR3: CASSPEGQGSNTEAFF

V: TRBV5-1
CDR3: CASSHRGETQYF

V: TRBV3-1/TRBV3-2
CDR3: CASSRRGCKNTIYF